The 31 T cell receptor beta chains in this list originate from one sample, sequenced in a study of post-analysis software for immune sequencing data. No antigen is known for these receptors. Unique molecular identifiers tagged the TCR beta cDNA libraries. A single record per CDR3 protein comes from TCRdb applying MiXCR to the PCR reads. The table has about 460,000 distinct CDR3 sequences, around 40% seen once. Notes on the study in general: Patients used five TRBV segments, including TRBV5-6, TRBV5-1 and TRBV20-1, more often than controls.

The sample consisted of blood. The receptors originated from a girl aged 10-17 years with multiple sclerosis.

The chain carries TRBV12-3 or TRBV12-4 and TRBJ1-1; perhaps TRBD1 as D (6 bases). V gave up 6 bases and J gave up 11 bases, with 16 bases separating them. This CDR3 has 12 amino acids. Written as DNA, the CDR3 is TGTGCCAGCAGCTTACAGGGCGGGGTCGCTTTCTTT. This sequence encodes CASSLQGGVAFF.

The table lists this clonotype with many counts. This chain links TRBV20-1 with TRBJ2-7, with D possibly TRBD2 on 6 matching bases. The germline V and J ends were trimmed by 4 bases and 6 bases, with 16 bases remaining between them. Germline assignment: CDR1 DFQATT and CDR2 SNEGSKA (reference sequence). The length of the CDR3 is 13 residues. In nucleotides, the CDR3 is TGCAGTGCTACGGAGGGGCAAACGAGCGAGCAGTACTTC. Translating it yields CSATEGQTSEQYF.

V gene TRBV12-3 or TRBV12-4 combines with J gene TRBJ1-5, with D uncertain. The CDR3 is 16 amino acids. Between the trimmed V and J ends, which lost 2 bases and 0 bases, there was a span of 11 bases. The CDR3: CASSLNRGYSNQPQHF. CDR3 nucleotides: TGTGCCAGCAGTTTAAATCGAGGATATAGCAATCAGCCCCAGCATTTT.

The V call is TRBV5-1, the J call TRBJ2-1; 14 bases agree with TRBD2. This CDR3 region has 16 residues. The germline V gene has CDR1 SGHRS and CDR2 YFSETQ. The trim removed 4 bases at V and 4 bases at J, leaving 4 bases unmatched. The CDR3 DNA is TGCGCCAGCAGCCACGGGACTAGCGGGAGTTACAATGAGCAGTTCTTC. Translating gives CASSHGTSGSYNEQFF. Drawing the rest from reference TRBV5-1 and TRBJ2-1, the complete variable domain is KAGVTQTPRYLIKTRGQQVTLSCSPISGHRSVSWYQQTPGQGLQFLFEYFSETQRNKGNFPGRFSGRQFSNSRSEMNVSTLELGDSALYLCASSHGTSGSYNEQFFGPGTRLTVL.

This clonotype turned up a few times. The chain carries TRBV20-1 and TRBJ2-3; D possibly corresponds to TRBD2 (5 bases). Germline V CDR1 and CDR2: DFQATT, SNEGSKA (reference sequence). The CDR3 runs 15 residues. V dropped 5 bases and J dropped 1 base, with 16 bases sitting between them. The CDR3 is CSAGPGGIGTDTQYF. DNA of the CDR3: TGCAGTGCTGGTCCCGGAGGCATTGGCACAGATACGCAGTATTTT.

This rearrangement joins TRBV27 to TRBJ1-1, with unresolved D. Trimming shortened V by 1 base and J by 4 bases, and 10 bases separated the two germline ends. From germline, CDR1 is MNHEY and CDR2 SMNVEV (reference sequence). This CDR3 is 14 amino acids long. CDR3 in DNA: TGTGCCAGCAGTTTATATCAGAGTACCACTGAAGCTTTCTTT. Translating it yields CASSLYQSTTEAFF.

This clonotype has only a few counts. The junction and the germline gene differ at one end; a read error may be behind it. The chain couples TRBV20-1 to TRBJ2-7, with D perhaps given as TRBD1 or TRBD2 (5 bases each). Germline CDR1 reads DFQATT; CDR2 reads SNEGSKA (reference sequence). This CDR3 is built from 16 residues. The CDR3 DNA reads TGCAGTGCTAATAAGGTCGAGGGACCCACCACCTATGAGCAGTACTTC. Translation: CSANKVEGPTTYEQYF.

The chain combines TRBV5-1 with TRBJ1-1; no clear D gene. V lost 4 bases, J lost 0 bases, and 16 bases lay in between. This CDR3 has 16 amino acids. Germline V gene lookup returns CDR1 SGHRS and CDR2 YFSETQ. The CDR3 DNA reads TGCGCCAGCAGCCCGGACGGAACTACCATGAACACTGAAGCTTTCTTT. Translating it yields CASSPDGTTMNTEAFF.

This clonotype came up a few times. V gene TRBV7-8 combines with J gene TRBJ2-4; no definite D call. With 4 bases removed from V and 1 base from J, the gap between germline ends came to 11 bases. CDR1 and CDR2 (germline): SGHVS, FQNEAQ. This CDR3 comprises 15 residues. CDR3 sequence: CASSSIQEAKNIQYF. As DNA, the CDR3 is TGTGCCAGCAGCTCCATCCAGGAGGCCAAAAACATTCAGTACTTC. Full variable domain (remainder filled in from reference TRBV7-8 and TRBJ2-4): GAGVSQSPRYKVAKRGQDVALRCDPISGHVSLFWYQQALGQGPEFLTYFQNEAQLDKSGLPSDRFFAERPEGSVSTLKIQRTQQEDSAVYLCASSSIQEAKNIQYFGAGTRLSVL.

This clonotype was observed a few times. Here the CDR3 DNA reads TGCAGTGCTAGAGGGGGCCTAGCGCTCTCCTACGAGCAGTACTTC. It specifies CSARGGLALSYEQYF. The chain employs TRBV20-1 and TRBJ2-7, with D possibly being TRBD2 (6 bases). This CDR3 comprises 15 residues. Trimming took off 1 base at V and 0 bases at J, with 13 bases between the two ends. Germline loops: CDR1 DFQATT, CDR2 SNEGSKA (reference sequence).

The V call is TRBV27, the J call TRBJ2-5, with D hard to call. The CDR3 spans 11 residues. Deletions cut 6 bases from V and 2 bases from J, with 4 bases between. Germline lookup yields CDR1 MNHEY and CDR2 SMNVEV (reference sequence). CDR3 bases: TGTGCCAGCAGAGGTCAAGAGACCCAGTACTTC. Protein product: CASRGQETQYF.

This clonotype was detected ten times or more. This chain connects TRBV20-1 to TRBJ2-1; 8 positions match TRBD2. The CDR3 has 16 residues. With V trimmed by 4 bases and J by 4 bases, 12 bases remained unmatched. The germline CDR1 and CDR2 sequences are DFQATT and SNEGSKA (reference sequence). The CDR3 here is CSAKAGETSVYNEQFF. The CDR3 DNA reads TGCAGTGCTAAAGCGGGGGAAACTAGCGTGTACAATGAGCAGTTCTTC.

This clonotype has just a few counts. Written as DNA, the CDR3 is TGCAGCGTTGAGGGACTTACGAGCTCCTACGAGCAGTACTTC. This sequence encodes CSVEGLTSSYEQYF. The chain couples TRBV29-1 to TRBJ2-7; tentatively, D is TRBD2 (6 bases). CDR3 length equals 14 residues. V was pared by 3 bases and J by 0 bases, with 12 bases between. CDR1 and CDR2 from the germline V gene are SQVTM and ANQGSEA.

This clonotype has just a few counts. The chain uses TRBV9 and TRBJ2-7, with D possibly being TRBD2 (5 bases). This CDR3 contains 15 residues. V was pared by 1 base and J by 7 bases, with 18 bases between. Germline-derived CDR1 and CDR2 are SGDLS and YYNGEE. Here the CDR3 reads CASSVTAIWESEQYF. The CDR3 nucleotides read TGTGCCAGCAGCGTAACGGCGATTTGGGAGAGTGAGCAGTACTTC.

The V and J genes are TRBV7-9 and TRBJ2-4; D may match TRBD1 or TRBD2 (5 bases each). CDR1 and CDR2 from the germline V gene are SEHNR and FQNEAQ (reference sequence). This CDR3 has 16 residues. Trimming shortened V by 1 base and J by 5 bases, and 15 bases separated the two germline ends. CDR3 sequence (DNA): TGTGCCAGCAGCTTAGTCAGTCCGACGGGACAAAACATTCAGTACTTC. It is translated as CASSLVSPTGQNIQYF.

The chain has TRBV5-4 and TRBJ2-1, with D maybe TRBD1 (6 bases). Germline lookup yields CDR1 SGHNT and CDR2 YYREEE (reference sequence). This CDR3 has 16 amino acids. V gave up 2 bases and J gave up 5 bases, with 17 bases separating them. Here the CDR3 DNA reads TGTGCCAGCAGCTTTGGGGGCCCCAGGGAAAACAATGAGCAGTTCTTC. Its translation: CASSFGGPRENNEQFF.

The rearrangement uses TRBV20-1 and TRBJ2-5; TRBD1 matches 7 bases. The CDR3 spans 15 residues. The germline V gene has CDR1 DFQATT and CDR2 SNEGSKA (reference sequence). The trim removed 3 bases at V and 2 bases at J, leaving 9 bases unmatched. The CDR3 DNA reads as TGCAGTGCTAGCCGCGCCCAGGGGGTTCAAGAGACCCAGTACTTC. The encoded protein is CSASRAQGVQETQYF.

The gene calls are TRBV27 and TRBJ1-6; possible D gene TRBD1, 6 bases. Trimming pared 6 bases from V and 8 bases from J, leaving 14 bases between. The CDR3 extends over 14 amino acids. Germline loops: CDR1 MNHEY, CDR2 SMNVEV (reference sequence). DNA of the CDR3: TGTGCCAGCAGAGCAGGGGTAGGGGATTCACCCCTCCACTTT. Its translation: CASRAGVGDSPLHF.

CDR3 DNA: TGTGCCAGCAGCGTAGTCACCAATGAGCAGTTCTTC. Amino acid sequence: CASSVVTNEQFF. The rearrangement uses TRBV9 and TRBJ2-1; D call uncertain. Deletions cut 0 bases from V and 6 bases from J, with 4 bases between. This CDR3 has 12 amino acids. Looked up from germline, CDR1 is SGDLS and CDR2 is YYNGEE.

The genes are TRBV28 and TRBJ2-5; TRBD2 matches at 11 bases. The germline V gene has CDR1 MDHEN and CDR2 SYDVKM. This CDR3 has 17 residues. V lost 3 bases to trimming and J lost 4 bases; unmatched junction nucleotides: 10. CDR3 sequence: CASSFLAGGPTGETQYF. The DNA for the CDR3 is TGTGCCAGCAGTTTTTTAGCGGGAGGGCCTACAGGAGAGACCCAGTACTTC.

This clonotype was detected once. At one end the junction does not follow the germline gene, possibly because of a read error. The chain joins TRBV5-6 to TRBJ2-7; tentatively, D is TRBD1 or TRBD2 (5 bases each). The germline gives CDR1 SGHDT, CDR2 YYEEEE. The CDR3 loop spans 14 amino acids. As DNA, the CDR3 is TGTGCCGGCAGCTACTATGGGACCCCTTACGAGCAGTACTTC. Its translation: CAGSYYGTPYEQYF.

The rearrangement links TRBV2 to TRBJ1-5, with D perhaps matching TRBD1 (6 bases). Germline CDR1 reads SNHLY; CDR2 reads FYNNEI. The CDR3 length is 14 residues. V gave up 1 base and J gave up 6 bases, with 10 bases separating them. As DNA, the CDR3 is TGTGCCAGCAGTGAAGACAGGGAGGCTCAGCCCCAGCATTTT. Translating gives CASSEDREAQPQHF.

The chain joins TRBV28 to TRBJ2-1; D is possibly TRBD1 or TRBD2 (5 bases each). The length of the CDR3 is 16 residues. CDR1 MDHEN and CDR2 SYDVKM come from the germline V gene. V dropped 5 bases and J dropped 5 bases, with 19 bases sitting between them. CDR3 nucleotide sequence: TGTGCCAGCAGTGTCCGCCGAGGGGCGCTAAACAATGAGCAGTTCTTC. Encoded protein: CASSVRRGALNNEQFF.

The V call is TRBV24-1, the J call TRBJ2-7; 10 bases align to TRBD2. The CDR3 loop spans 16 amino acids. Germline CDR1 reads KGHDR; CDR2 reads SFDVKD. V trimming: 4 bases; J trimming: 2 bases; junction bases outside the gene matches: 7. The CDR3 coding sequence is TGTGCCACCAGTGACTCTAGCGGGAGACCCCCCTACGAGCAGTACTTC. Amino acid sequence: CATSDSSGRPPYEQYF.

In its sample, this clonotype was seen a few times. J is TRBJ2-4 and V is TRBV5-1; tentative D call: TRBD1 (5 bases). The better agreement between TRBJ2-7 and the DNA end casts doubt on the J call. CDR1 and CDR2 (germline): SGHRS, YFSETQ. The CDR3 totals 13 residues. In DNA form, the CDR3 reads TGCGCCAGCAGGTTTACAGGATCCTACGAGCAGTACTTC. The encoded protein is CASRFTGSYEQYF.

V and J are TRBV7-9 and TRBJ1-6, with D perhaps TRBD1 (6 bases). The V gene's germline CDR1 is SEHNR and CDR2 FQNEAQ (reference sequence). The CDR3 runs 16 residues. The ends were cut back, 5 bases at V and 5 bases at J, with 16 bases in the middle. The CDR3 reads CASSLGTFRDNSPLHF. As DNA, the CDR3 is TGTGCCAGCAGCCTCGGGACATTTCGAGATAATTCACCCCTCCACTTT. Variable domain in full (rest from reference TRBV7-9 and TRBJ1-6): DTGVSQNPRHKITKRGQNVTFRCDPISEHNRLYWYRQTLGQGPEFLTYFQNEAQLEKSRLLSDRFSAERPKGSFSTLEIQRTEQGDSAMYLCASSLGTFRDNSPLHFGNGTRLTVT.

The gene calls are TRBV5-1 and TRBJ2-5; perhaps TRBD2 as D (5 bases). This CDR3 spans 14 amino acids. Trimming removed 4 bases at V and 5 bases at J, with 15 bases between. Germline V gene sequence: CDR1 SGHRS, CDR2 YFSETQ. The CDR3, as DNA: TGCGCCAGCAGCCAAAGGACGGGGTTGGAGACCCAGTACTTC. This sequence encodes CASSQRTGLETQYF.

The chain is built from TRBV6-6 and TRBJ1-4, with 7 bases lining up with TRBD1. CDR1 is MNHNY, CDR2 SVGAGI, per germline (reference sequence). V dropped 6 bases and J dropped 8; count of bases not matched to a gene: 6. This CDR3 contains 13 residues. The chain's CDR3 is CASSRQGREKLFF. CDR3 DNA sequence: TGTGCCAGCAGCCGACAGGGTCGGGAAAAACTGTTTTTT.

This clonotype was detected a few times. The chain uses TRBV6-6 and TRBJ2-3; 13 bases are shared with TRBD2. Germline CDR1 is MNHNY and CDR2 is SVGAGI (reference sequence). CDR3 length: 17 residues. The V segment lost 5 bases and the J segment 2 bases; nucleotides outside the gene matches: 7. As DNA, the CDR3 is TGTGCCAGCAGTCGAAAACTAGCGGGAGGGCCCACAGATACGCAGTATTTT. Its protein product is CASSRKLAGGPTDTQYF.

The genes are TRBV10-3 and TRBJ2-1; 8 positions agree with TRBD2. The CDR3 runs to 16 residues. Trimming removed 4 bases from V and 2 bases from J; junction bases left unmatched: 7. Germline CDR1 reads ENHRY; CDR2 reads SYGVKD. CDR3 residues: CAISGDYSGTYNEQFF. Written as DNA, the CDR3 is TGTGCCATCAGTGGGGATTATAGCGGGACCTACAATGAGCAGTTCTTC.

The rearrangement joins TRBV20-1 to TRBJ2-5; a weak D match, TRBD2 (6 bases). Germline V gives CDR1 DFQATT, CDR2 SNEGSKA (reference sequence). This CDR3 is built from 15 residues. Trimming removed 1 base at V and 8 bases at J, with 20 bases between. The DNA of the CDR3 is TGCAGTGCTAGAGGGACTATACGAGGCATGGAAACCCAGTACTTC. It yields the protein CSARGTIRGMETQYF.